This T cell receptor beta chain comes out of a study of blood T cells in healthy people across ages. Deletions cut 4 bases from V and 1 base from J, with 14 bases between. CDR1 and CDR2 from the germline V gene are LGHNT and FRNRAP. The CDR3 spans 15 residues. The authors ran a second PCR of 7 to 11 cycles using a sample-barcoded 5' primer and a J-beta primer mix. With 12 random nucleotides, a template-switch adaptor tagged each individual cDNA molecule. Per sample, CDR3-containing paired-end reads numbered at least 2.5 million. TCRdb used MiXCR to reprocess the 5' RACE reads, holding one entry per CDR3 protein. The table includes roughly 1,800,000 distinct CDR3 sequences, around 48% detected once. Only a few counts were recorded for this clonotype. Its antigen remains unknown. General study findings and limits: Donor CMV status was unknown, possibly confounding expanded clonotype changes. There was a strong correlation between TCR beta diversity and naive T cell percentage.

Sequencing used blood. The V gene is TRBV12-5, the J gene TRBJ2-7; D unresolved. This sequence was found in a woman aged 40 to 50 in good health. CDR3 sequence: CASGSPSRSSYEQYF. The DNA for the CDR3 is TGTGCTAGTGGTTCCCCCTCCCGCAGTTCCTACGAGCAGTACTTC.